The 7 T cell receptor beta chains below were found in one sample sequenced in a study of blood T cell repertoires in COVID-19. The table came from immunoSEQ multiplex PCR; TCRdb's copy has only in-frame clones and leaves some out. The sample lists some 130,000 clones, roughly four fifths occurring once. Sequencing used PBMCs or T cells enriched from blood (not recorded which). The source is a man aged 25 to 40 who had recovered from COVID-19.

The V and J genes are TRBV30 and TRBJ2-7, with TRBD2 matching 7 bases. The CDR3 is 13 amino acids. Germline V gives CDR1 GTSNPN, CDR2 SVGIG (reference sequence). V lost 5 bases to trimming and J lost 3 bases; unmatched junction nucleotides: 7. CDR3 DNA: TGTGCCTGGGATCCCACGGGAGGCTACGAGCAGTACTTC. Its protein product is CAWDPTGGYEQYF. The whole variable domain, filled in from reference TRBV30 and TRBJ2-7, reads SQTIHQWPATLVQPVGSPLSLECTVEGTSNPNLYWYRQAAGRGLQLLFYSVGIGQISSEVPQNLSASRPQDRQFILSSKKLLLSDSGFYLCAWDPTGGYEQYFGPGTRLTVT.

This clone came up a few times. The chain links TRBV5-1 to TRBJ2-1; TRBD2 might be the D (5 bases). The germline gives CDR1 SGHRS, CDR2 YFSETQ. The CDR3 sequence is 12 residues long. V lost 4 bases to trimming and J lost 6 bases, with 8 bases between them. CDR3 protein: CASSHEGNEQFF. The DNA for the CDR3 is TGCGCCAGCAGCCATGAGGGCAATGAGCAGTTCTTC.

The CDR3 DNA follows: TGTGCCTCACGCATGAACGGGGGGGGCGACACCGGGGAGCTGTTTTTT. Translation gives CASRMNGGGDTGELFF. The gene calls are TRBV30 and TRBJ2-2, with TRBD2 matching over 8 bases. CDR3 length: 16 residues. Germline assignment: CDR1 GTSNPN and CDR2 SVGIG (reference sequence). With V trimmed by 7 bases and J by 3 bases, 13 bases remained unmatched. The full variable domain, rest sourced from reference TRBV30 and TRBJ2-2, is SQTIHQWPATLVQPVGSPLSLECTVEGTSNPNLYWYRQAAGRGLQLLFYSVGIGQISSEVPQNLSASRPQDRQFILSSKKLLLSDSGFYLCASRMNGGGDTGELFFGEGSRLTVL.

In this sample, this clone turned up a few times. The J gene is TRBJ2-7, the V gene TRBV4-1; 8 bases are shared with TRBD1. The CDR3 has 16 residues. V lost 4 bases to trimming and J lost 5 bases; unmatched junction nucleotides: 13. Germline values: CDR1 MGHRA, CDR2 YSYEKL. CDR3 loop: CASSLLAGQGSHEQYF. In DNA, the CDR3 is TGCGCCAGCAGCCTCCTCGCCGGACAGGGATCGCACGAGCAGTACTTC.

The chain combines TRBV3-1 (or the pseudogene TRBV3-2) with TRBJ2-2, with 8 bases aligning to TRBD1. Trimming took 0 bases from V and 5 from J; bases not matched to a gene: 8. CDR1 and CDR2 from the germline V gene are LGHDT and YNNKEL (reference sequence). The CDR3 is 17 amino acids. CDR3 DNA sequence: TGTGCCAGCAGCCAAGATTGGCAGGGGGCCTATACCGGGGAGCTGTTTTTT. Amino acid sequence: CASSQDWQGAYTGELFF.

This clone was seen just once. V and J are TRBV1 and TRBJ1-5; the table's D call, TRBD1, was not checked against the DNA. TRBV1 is labeled a pseudogene. This CDR3 region has 17 residues. The CDR3, as DNA: TGCACCAGCAGCCAAGCGTTCGAGACAGGGGAGAATCAGCCCCAGCATTTT. This encodes CTSSQAFETGENQPQHF.

This chain connects TRBV3-1 (or the pseudogene TRBV3-2) to TRBJ1-1; no firm D call. The germline gives CDR1 LGHDT, CDR2 YNNKEL (reference sequence). V was pared by 2 bases and J by 0 bases, with 13 bases between. This CDR3 has 16 amino acids. This CDR3 is CASSQFRTTMNTEAFF. CDR3 sequence (DNA): TGTGCCAGCAGCCAATTTCGGACGACTATGAACACTGAAGCTTTCTTT.